This entry lists 4 T cell receptor beta chains sequenced from one sample in a study of OX40 agonist ivuxolimab in advanced cancers. Method: immunoSEQ multiplex PCR; TCRdb's copy keeps in-frame clones and lacks some. The data show tens of thousands of clones, roughly 88% seen once. The sequences come from CD4+ or CD8+ T cells sorted from blood, collected in a trial of the OX40 agonist ivuxolimab. These receptors came from an adult with an advanced solid tumor such as melanoma, head and neck, liver or kidney cancer.

This chain links TRBV7-8 with TRBJ2-5; TRBD2 might be the D (5 bases). The CDR3 extends over 14 amino acids. V lost 5 bases and J 0 bases, leaving 10 bases between the germline ends. Germline CDR1 SGHVS, CDR2 FQNEAQ. CDR3 bases: TGTGCCAGCAGCCTCCTAGCCAACCAAGAGACCCAGTACTTC. Translation gives CASSLLANQETQYF.

The J gene is TRBJ1-3, the V gene TRBV2; no firm D call. The CDR3 sequence is 13 residues long. CDR1 is SNHLY, CDR2 FYNNEI, per germline. V lost 3 bases and J lost 6, with 9 bases in between. Here the CDR3 DNA reads TGTGCCAGCAGTGACCTGGCTGAAAACACCATATATTTT. It yields the protein CASSDLAENTIYF. Filled out from reference TRBV2 and TRBJ1-3, the complete variable domain reads EPEVTQTPSHQVTQMGQEVILRCVPISNHLYFYWYRQILGQKVEFLVSFYNNEISEKSEIFDDQFSVERPDGSNFTLKIRSTKLEDSAMYFCASSDLAENTIYFGEGSWLTVV.

J is TRBJ2-7 and V is TRBV7-9, with TRBD2 matching 8 bases. Germline V gives CDR1 SEHNR, CDR2 FQNEAQ (reference sequence). The CDR3 totals 15 residues. Trimming took 6 bases from V and 0 from J; bases not matched to a gene: 7. CDR3: CASRLTSGSSYEQYF. The CDR3 DNA is TGTGCCAGCAGACTAACTAGCGGTAGCTCCTACGAGCAGTACTTC.

This chain's CDR3 is CAWRVADRDDEKLFF. The DNA for the CDR3 is TGTGCCTGGAGAGTTGCCGACAGGGATGATGAAAAACTGTTTTTT. V gene TRBV30 combines with J gene TRBJ1-4; TRBD1 aligns across 7 bases. CDR3 size: 15 residues. Unmatched junction bases numbered 10, after V lost 3 bases and J lost 6 bases. The germline V gene encodes CDR1 GTSNPN and CDR2 SVGIG (reference sequence).